This T cell receptor (beta chain) was sequenced in a study of blood T cells in healthy people across ages. Looking at the study overall: Template switching captured about one barcoded beta molecule per two T cells.

This CDR3 comprises 16 residues. CDR1 and CDR2 (germline): MDHEN, SYDVKM. V lost 6 bases, J lost 7 bases, and 22 bases lay in between. A J-beta primer mix and a sample-barcoded 5' primer were used in a second PCR of about 7 to 12 cycles. A template-switch adaptor with 12 random nucleotides tagged each cDNA molecule. TCRdb re-analysed the 5' RACE reads in MiXCR, keeping a single row per CDR3 protein. The sample includes about 780,000 distinct CDR3 sequences, about half of them seen just once. Points from the study as a whole: Researchers judged that diversity estimates from one million T cells fell short of true values. Without sorted subsets, naive and antigen-experienced compartments could not be conclusively compared.

Regarding this clonotype: Its antigen is undetermined.

Sequencing was carried out using blood. This chain uses TRBV28 with TRBJ2-1; D might be TRBD1 or TRBD2, each matching 5 bases. This clonotype originated in a man older than 75 in good health. CDR3 in amino acids: CASSSVSRDAQNEQFF. The CDR3 nucleotides read TGTGCCAGCAGCTCCGTATCCCGGGACGCCCAAAATGAGCAGTTCTTC.